A single sample gave rise to the 8 T cell receptor beta chains below, sequenced in a study of blood T cell repertoires in COVID-19. Produced via immunoSEQ multiplex PCR; TCRdb's table is partial and in-frame only. Here the sample spans some 270,000 clones, around 82% being singletons. Sequenced material: PBMCs or T cells enriched from blood (not recorded which). The receptors come from a man aged 45-65 years who had recovered from COVID-19.

The table lists this clone with a few counts. V gene TRBV7-9 combines with J gene TRBJ1-1; TRBD1 might be the D (6 bases). V lost 6 bases and J lost 7, with 18 bases in between. This CDR3 is built from 14 residues. From germline, CDR1 is SEHNR and CDR2 FQNEAQ (reference sequence). DNA of the CDR3: TGTGCCAGCAGTACACAGGGTCGAGTCAGTGAAGCTTTCTTT. Encoded protein: CASSTQGRVSEAFF. The full variable domain, completed using reference TRBV7-9 and TRBJ1-1, is DTGVSQNPRHKITKRGQNVTFRCDPISEHNRLYWYRQTLGQGPEFLTYFQNEAQLEKSRLLSDRFSAERPKGSFSTLEIQRTEQGDSAMYLCASSTQGRVSEAFFGQGTRLTVV.

The V call is TRBV7-8, the J call TRBJ1-5; TRBD1 matches at 7 bases. Germline values: CDR1 SGHVS, CDR2 FQNEAQ. This CDR3 has 14 residues. J gave up 3 bases and V 4 bases, and 3 bases lay outside the gene matches. The CDR3 spells CASSYTGANQPQHF. DNA for the CDR3: TGTGCCAGCAGCTATACAGGGGCCAATCAGCCCCAGCATTTT.

The chain links TRBV5-4 to TRBJ2-1; 11 bases are shared with TRBD1. This CDR3 is 19 amino acids long. Germline V gene data show CDR1 as SGHNT and CDR2 as YYREEE (reference sequence). The J segment lost 1 base and the V segment lost 4 bases, leaving 13 bases of the junction unmatched. Here the CDR3 DNA reads TGTGCCAGCAGCCTCCGGGACAGGGGGGGGACGTGGTCCTACAATGAGCAGTTCTTC. Translating it yields CASSLRDRGGTWSYNEQFF.

V and J are TRBV6-1 and TRBJ2-7; maybe TRBD2 (6 bases). V lost 1 base and J 3 bases, leaving 13 bases between the germline ends. The V gene's germline CDR1 is MNHNS and CDR2 SASEGT. There are 15 residues in the CDR3. The CDR3 is CASSEGRAGIYEQYF. CDR3 in DNA: TGTGCCAGCAGTGAAGGGAGGGCAGGCATCTACGAGCAGTACTTC.

This clone was seen a handful of times. J is TRBJ1-6 and V is TRBV24-1; D unresolved. V lost 7 bases to trimming and J lost 4 bases, with 7 bases between them. The CDR3 extends over 13 amino acids. Germline V gene data show CDR1 as KGHDR and CDR2 as SFDVKD. The CDR3 loop is CATSGGYNSPLHF. CDR3 coding DNA: TGTGCCACCAGCGGCGGTTATAATTCACCCCTCCACTTT.

The V and J genes are TRBV6-4 and TRBJ1-6; possible D gene TRBD1, 5 bases. The CDR3 extends over 16 amino acids. V lost 6 bases and J 2 bases, leaving 14 bases between the germline ends. The germline V gene has CDR1 MRHNA and CDR2 SNTAGT. CDR3 bases: TGTGCCAGCAGGCAAGACAGTGGGACCTATAATTCACCCCTCCACTTT. Encoded protein: CASRQDSGTYNSPLHF.

V gene TRBV18 combines with J gene TRBJ2-7; D may be TRBD1 (5 bases). Deletions cut 0 bases from V and 5 bases from J, with 20 bases between. Per germline, CDR1 KGHSH and CDR2 LQKENI. CDR3 length equals 17 residues. DNA for the CDR3: TGTGCCAGCTCACCACCGAGAAGTTTAGTTGGGGCCAACGAGCAGTACTTC. Amino acids: CASSPPRSLVGANEQYF.

The chain uses TRBV9 and TRBJ1-5; TRBD1 might be the D (5 bases). This CDR3 region has 14 residues. Trimming pared 0 bases from V and 3 bases from J, leaving 7 bases between. CDR1 is SGDLS, CDR2 YYNGEE, per germline. The CDR3, as DNA: TGTGCCAGCAGCGTAGGCAGGGACAATCAGCCCCAGCATTTT. Its translation: CASSVGRDNQPQHF. The full variable domain, its missing parts supplied by reference TRBV9 and TRBJ1-5, is DSGVTQTPKHLITATGQRVTLRCSPRSGDLSVYWYQQSLDQGLQFLIQYYNGEERAKGNILERFSAQQFPDLHSELNLSSLELGDSALYFCASSVGRDNQPQHFGDGTRLSIL.